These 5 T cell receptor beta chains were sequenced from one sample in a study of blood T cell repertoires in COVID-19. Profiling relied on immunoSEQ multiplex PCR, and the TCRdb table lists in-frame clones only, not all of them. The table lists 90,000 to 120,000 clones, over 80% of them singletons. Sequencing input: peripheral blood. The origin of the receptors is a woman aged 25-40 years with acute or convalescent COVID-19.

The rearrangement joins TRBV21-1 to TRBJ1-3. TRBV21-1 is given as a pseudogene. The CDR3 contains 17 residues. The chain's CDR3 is CASSKDKPQLAGNTIYF. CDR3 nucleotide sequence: TGTGCCAGCAGCAAAGATAAGCCCCAATTAGCTGGAAACACCATATATTTT.

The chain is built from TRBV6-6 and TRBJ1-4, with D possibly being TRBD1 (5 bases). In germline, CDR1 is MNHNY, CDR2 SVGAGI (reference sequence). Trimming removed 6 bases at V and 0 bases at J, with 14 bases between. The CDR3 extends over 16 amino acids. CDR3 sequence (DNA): TGTGCCAGCAGCCCGCGGCAGGGCTCAACTAATGAAAAACTGTTTTTT. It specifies CASSPRQGSTNEKLFF.

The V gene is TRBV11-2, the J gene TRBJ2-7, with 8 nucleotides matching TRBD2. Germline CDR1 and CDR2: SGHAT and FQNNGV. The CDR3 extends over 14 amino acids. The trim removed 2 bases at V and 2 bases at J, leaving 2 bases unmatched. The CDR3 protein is CASSLFSGAYEQYF. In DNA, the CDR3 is TGTGCCAGCAGCTTATTTAGCGGGGCCTACGAGCAGTACTTC.

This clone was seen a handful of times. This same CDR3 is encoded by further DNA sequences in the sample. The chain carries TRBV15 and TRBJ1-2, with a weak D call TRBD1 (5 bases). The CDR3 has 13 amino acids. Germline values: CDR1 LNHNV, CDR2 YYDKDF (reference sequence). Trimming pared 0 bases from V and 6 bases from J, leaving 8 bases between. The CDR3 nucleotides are TGTGCCACCAGCAGAGAAGAAGGGGATGGCTACACCTTC. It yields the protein CATSREEGDGYTF.

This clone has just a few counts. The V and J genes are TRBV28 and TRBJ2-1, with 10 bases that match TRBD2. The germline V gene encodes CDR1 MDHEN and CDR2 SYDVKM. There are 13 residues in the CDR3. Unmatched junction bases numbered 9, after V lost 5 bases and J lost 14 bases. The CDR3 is CASSEPGLARKFF. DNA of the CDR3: TGTGCCAGCAGTGAACCGGGACTAGCGCGCAAGTTCTTC. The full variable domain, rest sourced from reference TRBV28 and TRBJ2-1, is DVKVTQSSRYLVKRTGEKVFLECVQDMDHENMFWYRQDPGLGLRLIYFSYDVKMKEKGDIPEGYSVSREKKERFSLILESASTNQTSMYLCASSEPGLARKFFGPGTRLTVL.